The 21 T cell receptor beta chains below all came from one sample that was sequenced in a study of blood T cell repertoires in COVID-19. TCRdb keeps only in-frame clones here, not all; method: immunoSEQ multiplex PCR. The data contain just under 45,000 clones, more than 75% of them singletons. The sequenced sample was peripheral blood. These TCRs come from a man aged 35-49 years with COVID-19, enrolled during active disease.

V and J are TRBV5-4 and TRBJ1-3; 7 nucleotides line up with TRBD1. The CDR3 is 15 amino acids. Losses at the gene ends were 4 bases for V and 4 bases for J; bases not matched to a gene: 8. Germline V gives CDR1 SGHNT, CDR2 YYREEE (reference sequence). The CDR3 DNA follows: TGTGCCAGCAGCCCCGGCGGAGGGGGCGGAAACACCATATATTTT. Protein sequence: CASSPGGGGGNTIYF.

The V call is TRBV5-1, the J call TRBJ2-3, with a tentative D call TRBD2 (6 bases). Trimming took 2 bases from V and 6 from J, leaving 16 bases between them. The V gene's germline CDR1 is SGHRS and CDR2 YFSETQ. The CDR3 extends over 15 amino acids. CDR3 amino acids: CASSFGLAGSDTQYF. DNA for the CDR3: TGCGCCAGCAGCTTTGGACTGGCGGGGTCCGATACGCAGTATTTT. The variable domain in full, completed from reference TRBV5-1 and TRBJ2-3, reads KAGVTQTPRYLIKTRGQQVTLSCSPISGHRSVSWYQQTPGQGLQFLFEYFSETQRNKGNFPGRFSGRQFSNSRSEMNVSTLELGDSALYLCASSFGLAGSDTQYFGPGTRLTVL.

The gene calls are TRBV28 and TRBJ1-5; D is ambiguous. The germline V and J ends were trimmed by 5 bases and 8 bases, with 10 bases remaining between them. Germline loops: CDR1 MDHEN, CDR2 SYDVKM. The CDR3 loop spans 12 amino acids. The CDR3 spells CASSVRHEPQHF. In nucleotides, the CDR3 is TGTGCCAGCAGTGTCCGACACGAGCCCCAGCATTTT.

The rearrangement links TRBV6-2 or TRBV6-3 to TRBJ2-3, with D possibly TRBD2 on 6 matching bases. This CDR3 contains 17 residues. Trimming left V 5 bases short and J 2 bases short, with 20 bases between. Germline-derived CDR1 and CDR2 are MNHEY and SVGEGT. For the CDR3, the DNA is TGTGCCAGCAGTCTCGACCCGGAGGGCGGGTCCACAGATACGCAGTATTTT. Protein product: CASSLDPEGGSTDTQYF.

The chain's CDR3 is CASSFWTGSTDTQYF. CDR3 DNA sequence: TGTGCCAGCAGCTTTTGGACAGGTAGCACAGATACGCAGTATTTT. The chain is built from TRBV7-2 and TRBJ2-3; 7 nucleotides line up with TRBD1. The V gene's germline CDR1 is SGHTA and CDR2 FQGNSA. Trimming removed 3 bases from V and 0 bases from J; junction bases left unmatched: 3. This CDR3 has 15 residues. Variable domain in full (rest from reference TRBV7-2 and TRBJ2-3): GAGVSQSPSNKVTEKGKDVELRCDPISGHTALYWYRQSLGQGLEFLIYFQGNSAPDKSGLPSDRFSAERTGGSVSTLTIQRTQQEDSAVYLCASSFWTGSTDTQYFGPGTRLTVL.

The chain is built from TRBV7-9 and TRBJ2-3, with a tentative D call TRBD2 (5 bases). Trimming left V 5 bases short and J 11 bases short, with 17 bases between. This CDR3 contains 13 residues. The germline V gene encodes CDR1 SEHNR and CDR2 FQNEAQ (reference sequence). CDR3: CASSRPGSSGQYF. Here the CDR3 DNA reads TGTGCCAGCAGCCGCCCGGGATCTTCAGGGCAGTATTTT.

This clone was recorded once. At the DNA level, this CDR3 is encoded by other sequences in the same sample as well. V usage is TRBV3-1 (or the pseudogene TRBV3-2) and J usage is TRBJ1-2; the D gene is possibly TRBD1 (5 bases). In germline, CDR1 is LGHDT, CDR2 YNNKEL (reference sequence). Trimming cost V 4 bases and J 4 bases, with 10 bases left between them. This CDR3 has 13 amino acids. CDR3 DNA: TGTGCCAGCAGCCCAAGACAGTTCTATGGCTACACCTTC. Translating it yields CASSPRQFYGYTF.

This clone was observed a single time. The chain has TRBV28 and TRBJ2-5; 9 nucleotides line up with TRBD1. V shed 2 bases and J 3 bases; nucleotides not matched to a gene: 4. CDR1 and CDR2 (germline): MDHEN, SYDVKM. This CDR3 is 15 amino acids long. The CDR3 sequence is CASSLGTGREETQYF. In DNA form, the CDR3 reads TGTGCCAGCAGTTTAGGGACAGGGCGGGAAGAGACCCAGTACTTC. The full variable domain, in which reference TRBV28 and TRBJ2-5 provide the parts outside the CDR3, is DVKVTQSSRYLVKRTGEKVFLECVQDMDHENMFWYRQDPGLGLRLIYFSYDVKMKEKGDIPEGYSVSREKKERFSLILESASTNQTSMYLCASSLGTGREETQYFGPGTRLLVL.

The chain employs TRBV18 and TRBJ1-4, with D possibly matching TRBD1 (5 bases). The CDR3 is 14 residues long. CDR1 is KGHSH, CDR2 LQKENI, per germline. Trimming cost V 6 bases and J 3 bases, with 11 bases left between them. The CDR3 loop reads CASSPRASNEKLFF. Written as DNA, the CDR3 is TGTGCCAGCTCGCCCAGGGCCTCTAATGAAAAACTGTTTTTT. The full variable domain, rest sourced from reference TRBV18 and TRBJ1-4, is NAGVMQNPRHLVRRRGQEARLRCSPMKGHSHVYWYRQLPEEGLKFMVYLQKENIIDESGMPKERFSAEFPKEGPSILRIQQVVRGDSAAYFCASSPRASNEKLFFGSGTQLSVL.

V usage is TRBV7-9 and J usage is TRBJ2-5; TRBD1 might be the D (5 bases). This CDR3 spans 12 amino acids. The germline gives CDR1 SEHNR, CDR2 FQNEAQ (reference sequence). The ends were cut back, 2 bases at V and 6 bases at J, with 7 bases in the middle. The CDR3 DNA reads as TGTGCCAGCAGCTTAACAGGAAAGACCCAGTACTTC. This encodes CASSLTGKTQYF. Based on the CDR3 plus reference TRBV7-9 and TRBJ2-5, the full variable domain is DTGVSQNPRHKITKRGQNVTFRCDPISEHNRLYWYRQTLGQGPEFLTYFQNEAQLEKSRLLSDRFSAERPKGSFSTLEIQRTEQGDSAMYLCASSLTGKTQYFGPGTRLLVL.

The genes are TRBV4-1 and TRBJ1-1; D is undetermined. The length of the CDR3 is 17 residues. Trimming pared 2 bases from V and 5 bases from J, leaving 21 bases between. CDR1 and CDR2 (germline): MGHRA, YSYEKL. CDR3: CASSQKALGEGWTEAFF. CDR3 nucleotide sequence: TGCGCCAGCAGCCAAAAAGCCCTCGGGGAAGGGTGGACTGAAGCTTTCTTT.

The chain has TRBV7-2 and TRBJ2-1; possibly TRBD2 for D (5 bases). Looked up from germline, CDR1 is SGHTA and CDR2 is FQGNSA. The CDR3 has 15 amino acids. Trimming removed 0 bases from V and 3 bases from J, with 9 bases in between. In DNA, the CDR3 is TGTGCCAGCAGCTTAGCGACGGGATACTACAATGAGCAGTTCTTC. It codes for CASSLATGYYNEQFF. Full variable domain (outside the CDR3, taken from reference TRBV7-2 and TRBJ2-1): GAGVSQSPSNKVTEKGKDVELRCDPISGHTALYWYRQSLGQGLEFLIYFQGNSAPDKSGLPSDRFSAERTGGSVSTLTIQRTQQEDSAVYLCASSLATGYYNEQFFGPGTRLTVL.

The CDR3: CASSQASGGAANTGELFF. As DNA, the CDR3 is TGTGCCAGCAGCCAAGCTAGCGGGGGGGCCGCGAACACCGGGGAGCTGTTTTTT. The rearrangement links TRBV4-2 to TRBJ2-2, with TRBD2 identical over 12 bases. Unmatched junction bases numbered 3, after V lost 1 base and J lost 0 bases. This CDR3 contains 18 residues. CDR1 and CDR2 (germline): LGHNA, YNFKEQ.

V usage is TRBV11-2 and J usage is TRBJ2-7; 7 positions agree with TRBD2. J gave up 3 bases and V 8 bases, and 7 bases lay outside the gene matches. The germline CDR1 and CDR2 sequences are SGHAT and FQNNGV. CDR3 length: 13 residues. The chain's CDR3 is CASGPRGIYEQYF. In DNA, the CDR3 is TGTGCCAGCGGCCCGCGGGGGATCTACGAGCAGTACTTC.

The V call is TRBV19, the J call TRBJ2-6, with 9 bases matching TRBD2. V lost 7 bases, J lost 0 bases, and 7 bases stayed unmatched. CDR1 LNHDA and CDR2 SQIVND come from the germline V gene (reference sequence). This CDR3 is 17 amino acids long. Written as DNA, the CDR3 is TGTGCCAGTACCCCAGCGGGGGGATCCTCTGGGGCCAACGTCCTGACTTTC. Translated, it gives CASTPAGGSSGANVLTF. The full variable domain, its missing parts supplied by reference TRBV19 and TRBJ2-6, is DGGITQSPKYLFRKEGQNVTLSCEQNLNHDAMYWYRQDPGQGLRLIYYSQIVNDFQKGDIAEGYSVSREKKESFPLTVTSAQKNPTAFYLCASTPAGGSSGANVLTFGAGSRLTVL.

This clone has more than one count but fewer than ten. The J gene is TRBJ2-7, the V gene TRBV12-5; 10 nucleotides line up with TRBD1. This CDR3 region has 15 residues. Germline CDR1 reads LGHNT; CDR2 reads FRNRAP. V was pared by 1 base and J by 6 bases, with 6 bases of the junction left unmatched. The CDR3: CASGLDIGTGVEQYF. In nucleotides, the CDR3 is TGTGCTAGTGGTTTGGATATCGGGACAGGGGTCGAGCAGTACTTC.

The chain employs TRBV5-1 and TRBJ1-5; D unresolved. CDR3 length equals 15 residues. Per the germline V gene, CDR1 is SGHRS and CDR2 is YFSETQ. V dropped 3 bases and J dropped 1 base, with 11 bases sitting between them. CDR3 sequence (DNA): TGCGCCAGCAGCTGGGTGGGAGGGAGCAATCAGCCCCAGCATTTT. Translating gives CASSWVGGSNQPQHF.

This rearrangement joins TRBV5-1 to TRBJ1-5; D call uncertain. Trimming stripped 0 bases from V and 6 bases from J, with 7 bases between. The CDR3 sequence is 13 residues long. The germline gives CDR1 SGHRS, CDR2 YFSETQ. The CDR3 DNA follows: TGCGCCAGCAGCTTGGCAGAGGGTCAGCCCCAGCATTTT. Translating gives CASSLAEGQPQHF.

CDR3 region: CASSEAAGASGEQYF. The CDR3 region has the DNA TGCGCCAGCAGTGAAGCAGCGGGAGCCTCGGGCGAGCAGTACTTC. This chain connects TRBV10-2 to TRBJ2-7, with TRBD2 identical over 8 bases. V was pared by 3 bases and J by 6 bases, with 10 bases of the junction left unmatched. The CDR3 covers 15 residues. Germline V lookup: CDR1 WSHSY, CDR2 SAAADI.

The rearrangement uses TRBV6-5 and TRBJ1-5; D remains unclear. The CDR3 spans 15 residues. CDR1 is MNHEY and CDR2 is SVGAGI in the germline V gene. Trimming took 6 bases from V and 2 from J, leaving 14 bases between them. The CDR3 protein is CASRKAREGNQPQHF. The DNA for the CDR3 is TGTGCCAGCAGGAAAGCGAGGGAGGGCAATCAGCCCCAGCATTTT.

The V gene is TRBV29-1, the J gene TRBJ2-3; tentative D call: TRBD2 (5 bases). The germline V gene encodes CDR1 SQVTM and CDR2 ANQGSEA. V was shortened by 1 base and J by 6 bases, with 14 bases between the two germline ends. The CDR3 loop spans 14 amino acids. CDR3 protein: CSVEGLGGPDTQYF. The CDR3 DNA follows: TGCAGCGTTGAAGGTTTAGGCGGGCCCGATACGCAGTATTTT.